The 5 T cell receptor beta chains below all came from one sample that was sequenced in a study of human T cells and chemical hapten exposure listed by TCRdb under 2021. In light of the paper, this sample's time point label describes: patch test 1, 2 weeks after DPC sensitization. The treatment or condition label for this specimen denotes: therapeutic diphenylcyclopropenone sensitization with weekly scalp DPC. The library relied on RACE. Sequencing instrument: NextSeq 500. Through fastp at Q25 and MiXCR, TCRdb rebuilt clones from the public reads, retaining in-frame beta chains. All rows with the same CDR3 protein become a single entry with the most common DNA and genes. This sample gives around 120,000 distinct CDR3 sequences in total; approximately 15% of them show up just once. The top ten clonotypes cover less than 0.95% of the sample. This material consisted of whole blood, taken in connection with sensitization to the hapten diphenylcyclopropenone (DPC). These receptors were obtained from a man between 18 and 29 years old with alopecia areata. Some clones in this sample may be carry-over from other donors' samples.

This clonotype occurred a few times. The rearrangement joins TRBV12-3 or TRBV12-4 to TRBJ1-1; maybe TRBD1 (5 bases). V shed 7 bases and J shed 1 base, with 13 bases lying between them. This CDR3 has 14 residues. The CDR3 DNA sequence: TGTGCCAGCAATCCGGGACGAGCGAACACTGAAGCTTTCTTT. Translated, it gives CASNPGRANTEAFF.

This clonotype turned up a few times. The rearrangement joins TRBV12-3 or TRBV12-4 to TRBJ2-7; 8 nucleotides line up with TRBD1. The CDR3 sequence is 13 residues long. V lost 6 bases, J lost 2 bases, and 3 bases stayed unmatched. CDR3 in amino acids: CASSTGGPYEQYV. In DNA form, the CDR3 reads TGTGCCAGCAGCACAGGGGGGCCCTACGAGCAGTACGTC.

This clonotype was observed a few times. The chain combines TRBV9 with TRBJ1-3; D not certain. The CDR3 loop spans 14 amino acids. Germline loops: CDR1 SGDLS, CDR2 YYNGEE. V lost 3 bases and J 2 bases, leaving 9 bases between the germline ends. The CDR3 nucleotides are TGTGCCAGCAGCGGGTATGCGGCTGGAAACACCATATATTTT. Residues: CASSGYAAGNTIYF.

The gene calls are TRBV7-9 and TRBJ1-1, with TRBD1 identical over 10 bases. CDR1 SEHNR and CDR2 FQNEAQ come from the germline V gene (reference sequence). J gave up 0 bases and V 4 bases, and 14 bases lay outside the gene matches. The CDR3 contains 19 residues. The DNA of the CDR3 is TGTGCCAGCAGCTCGCCTCCCAAGGGACAGGGGCCAATGAACACTGAAGCTTTCTTT. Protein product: CASSSPPKGQGPMNTEAFF.

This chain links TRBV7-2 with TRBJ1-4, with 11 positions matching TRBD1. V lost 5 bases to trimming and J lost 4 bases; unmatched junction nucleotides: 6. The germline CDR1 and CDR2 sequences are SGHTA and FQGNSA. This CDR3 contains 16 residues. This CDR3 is CASSPDRGQNNEKLFF. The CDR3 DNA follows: TGTGCCAGCAGCCCGGACAGGGGGCAAAATAATGAAAAACTGTTTTTT.